This TCR beta chain originates from a study of identical twins. Germline CDR1 reads SGDLS; CDR2 reads YYNGEE. The CDR3 length is 15 residues. The V and J ends lost 1 base and 6 bases, in that order; junction bases with no gene match: 7. From the 5' RACE reads, TCRdb called clonotypes with MiXCR, one entry per CDR3 protein. The table shows about 920,000 distinct CDR3 sequences, with more than 9% occurring only once. This sample was also put to use in a study of yellow fever vaccine responses in identical twins.

The origin of this receptor is a woman aged 18-29 years in good health. The chain joins TRBV9 to TRBJ2-3, with 8 positions matching TRBD2. The sequencing input was PBMCs. CDR3 in amino acids: CASSVTGTSHDTQYF. The CDR3 bases are TGTGCCAGCAGCGTAACCGGGACTAGTCATGATACGCAGTATTTT.